A selection of T cell receptor beta chains follows, all from one sample in a study of blood T cells in healthy people across ages. TCRdb re-analysed the 5' RACE reads in MiXCR, keeping a single row per CDR3 protein. The repertoire holds roughly 500,000 distinct CDR3 sequences, roughly a quarter seen once, with about a fifth in the top ten. The sample taken for sequencing was blood. These receptors were obtained from a woman in her 70s in good health. Each CDR3 is given with its conserved first and last residue. Fields, in order: D gene, clone size, V gene, J gene, CDR3 protein, CDR3 DNA. The D gene is left open where the match is weak. The size entry is marked missing in some rows and otherwise reads once, few, many or a size class.

d_gene: NA
abundance: NA
v_gene: TRBV20-1
j_gene: TRBJ2-7
CDR3aa: CSASQDRVGLAEQYF
CDR3nt: TGCAGTGCTAGTCAGGATAGGGTCGGCCTGGCCGAGCAGTACTTC

d_gene: NA
abundance: few
v_gene: TRBV7-2
j_gene: TRBJ2-3
CDR3aa: CASSFVGSTDTQYF
CDR3nt: TGTGCCAGCAGCTTTGTCGGCAGCACAGATACGCAGTATTTT

d_gene: NA
abundance: few
v_gene: TRBV24-1
j_gene: TRBJ2-7
CDR3aa: CATSDFWGVPYEQYF
CDR3nt: TGTGCCACCAGTGATTTCTGGGGCGTACCCTACGAGCAGTACTTC

d_gene: TRBD1
abundance: few
v_gene: TRBV20-1
j_gene: TRBJ1-2
CDR3aa: CSARDRTRDSDPDYGYTF
CDR3nt: TGCAGTGCTAGAGATAGGACGCGGGACAGCGATCCGGACTATGGCTACACCTTC

d_gene: NA
abundance: NA
v_gene: TRBV13
j_gene: TRBJ1-1
CDR3aa: CASSSLPEGNAFF
CDR3nt: TGTGCCAGCAGCTCACTTCCGGAGGGTAATGCTTTCTTT

d_gene: TRBD1
abundance: NA
v_gene: TRBV27
j_gene: TRBJ1-5
CDR3aa: CASSSDRGNQPQHF
CDR3nt: TGTGCCAGCAGTTCCGACAGGGGGAATCAGCCCCAGCATTTT

d_gene: TRBD1
abundance: few
v_gene: TRBV5-5
j_gene: TRBJ2-3
CDR3aa: CASSLLAPGQGTDTQYF
CDR3nt: TGTGCCAGCAGCCTTCTAGCCCCGGGACAGGGGACAGATACGCAGTATTTT

d_gene: TRBD2
abundance: few
v_gene: TRBV20-1
j_gene: TRBJ2-1
CDR3aa: CSARDRLAGRQFF
CDR3nt: TGCAGTGCTAGAGACAGACTAGCGGGTCGTCAGTTCTTC

d_gene: NA
abundance: few
v_gene: TRBV3-1
j_gene: TRBJ1-1
CDR3aa: CASSQRGGLKAFF
CDR3nt: TGTGCCAGCAGCCAACGGGGAGGGCTGAAGGCTTTCTTT

d_gene: TRBD1
abundance: NA
v_gene: TRBV5-1
j_gene: TRBJ2-5
CDR3aa: CASGNPQGDQETQYF
CDR3nt: TGCGCCAGCGGAAACCCACAGGGGGACCAAGAGACCCAGTACTTC

d_gene: TRBD1
abundance: NA
v_gene: TRBV5-1
j_gene: TRBJ1-2
CDR3aa: CASSFERQGLIGYTF
CDR3nt: TGCGCCAGCAGCTTTGAGCGACAGGGATTAATAGGCTACACCTTC

d_gene: NA
abundance: few
v_gene: TRBV5-5
j_gene: TRBJ1-4
CDR3aa: CASTPIGARGEKLFF
CDR3nt: TGTGCCAGCACCCCCATCGGGGCCAGAGGCGAAAAACTGTTTTTT

d_gene: NA
abundance: NA
v_gene: TRBV5-1
j_gene: TRBJ2-7
CDR3aa: CASSLLSSSYEQYF
CDR3nt: TGCGCCAGCAGTTTGCTCAGCAGCTCCTACGAGCAGTACTTC

d_gene: NA
abundance: NA
v_gene: TRBV6-5
j_gene: TRBJ2-5
CDR3aa: CASSRRRSETQYF
CDR3nt: TGTGCCAGCAGTAGGAGACGGTCGGAGACCCAGTACTTC

d_gene: NA
abundance: NA
v_gene: TRBV5-1
j_gene: TRBJ2-5
CDR3aa: CASGAGDHQETQYF
CDR3nt: TGCGCCAGCGGTGCCGGGGACCATCAAGAGACCCAGTACTTC

d_gene: NA
abundance: NA
v_gene: TRBV6-1
j_gene: TRBJ2-7
CDR3aa: CASSQGRGQYEQYF
CDR3nt: TGTGCCAGCAGTCAGGGGAGGGGGCAGTACGAGCAGTACTTC

d_gene: NA
abundance: NA
v_gene: TRBV12-3/TRBV12-4
j_gene: TRBJ2-3
CDR3aa: CASKGVDTQYF
CDR3nt: TGTGCCAGCAAGGGGGTGGATACGCAGTATTTT

d_gene: TRBD2
abundance: NA
v_gene: TRBV5-8
j_gene: TRBJ2-5
CDR3aa: CASSPKTSGARETQYF
CDR3nt: TGTGCCAGCAGCCCTAAGACTAGCGGGGCCCGGGAGACCCAGTACTTC

d_gene: TRBD2
abundance: NA
v_gene: TRBV6-2/TRBV6-3
j_gene: TRBJ2-7
CDR3aa: CANSSLIAGAYEQYF
CDR3nt: TGTGCCAACAGTTCCCTCATAGCGGGCGCTTACGAGCAGTACTTC

d_gene: NA
abundance: NA
v_gene: TRBV29-1
j_gene: TRBJ1-1
CDR3aa: CSVLIFNHEAFF
CDR3nt: TGCAGCGTCCTGATCTTCAACCACGAAGCTTTCTTT

d_gene: TRBD2
abundance: NA
v_gene: TRBV7-2
j_gene: TRBJ2-5
CDR3aa: CASSLGSSGVRWYF
CDR3nt: TGTGCCAGCAGCTTAGGGTCCAGCGGGGTACGTTGGTACTTC

d_gene: TRBD2
abundance: NA
v_gene: TRBV20-1
j_gene: TRBJ2-5
CDR3aa: CSAKGSAGGGQETQYF
CDR3nt: TGCAGTGCTAAGGGGTCTGCGGGGGGGGGACAAGAGACCCAGTACTTC

d_gene: NA
abundance: few
v_gene: TRBV6-2/TRBV6-3
j_gene: TRBJ1-6
CDR3aa: CASTRRAQAGNSPLHF
CDR3nt: TGTGCCAGCACCCGCCGGGCCCAAGCGGGTAATTCACCCCTCCACTTT

d_gene: NA
abundance: NA
v_gene: TRBV6-5
j_gene: TRBJ1-2
CDR3aa: CASSRAGRANYGYTF
CDR3nt: TGTGCCAGCAGTCGGGCGGGACGGGCTAACTATGGCTACACCTTC

d_gene: NA
abundance: NA
v_gene: TRBV20-1
j_gene: TRBJ1-4
CDR3aa: CSATEWSGGGKLFF
CDR3nt: TGCAGTGCTACAGAGTGGAGTGGTGGGGGAAAACTGTTTTTT

d_gene: NA
abundance: few
v_gene: TRBV7-2
j_gene: TRBJ1-2
CDR3aa: CASSLSLGNYGYTF
CDR3nt: TGTGCCAGCAGCTTATCGTTAGGAAACTATGGCTACACCTTC

d_gene: NA
abundance: NA
v_gene: TRBV12-3/TRBV12-4
j_gene: TRBJ2-2
CDR3aa: CASSFLGELFF
CDR3nt: TGTGCCAGCAGCTTCCTCGGGGAGCTGTTTTTT

d_gene: NA
abundance: NA
v_gene: TRBV10-3
j_gene: TRBJ1-1
CDR3aa: CAIKTDSAMNTEAFF
CDR3nt: TGTGCCATCAAGACAGACTCCGCAATGAACACTGAAGCTTTCTTT

d_gene: NA
abundance: few
v_gene: TRBV4-3
j_gene: TRBJ1-4
CDR3aa: CASSQMGPPTNEKLFF
CDR3nt: TGCGCCAGCAGCCAAATGGGACCTCCAACTAATGAAAAACTGTTTTTT

d_gene: TRBD2
abundance: few
v_gene: TRBV29-1
j_gene: TRBJ2-1
CDR3aa: CSVKAGGYNEQFF
CDR3nt: TGCAGCGTAAAAGCGGGGGGGTACAATGAGCAGTTCTTC

d_gene: TRBD1
abundance: few
v_gene: TRBV5-6
j_gene: TRBJ2-2
CDR3aa: CASSSLDRRANTGELFF
CDR3nt: TGTGCCAGCAGCTCCCTGGACAGGCGAGCGAACACCGGGGAGCTGTTTTTT

d_gene: NA
abundance: NA
v_gene: TRBV6-2/TRBV6-3
j_gene: TRBJ2-2
CDR3aa: CASSYLATNTGELFF
CDR3nt: TGTGCCAGCAGTTACCTCGCCACGAACACCGGGGAGCTGTTTTTT

d_gene: NA
abundance: NA
v_gene: TRBV2
j_gene: TRBJ2-5
CDR3aa: CASSAPVRQETQYF
CDR3nt: TGTGCCAGCAGTGCCCCGGTGAGGCAAGAGACCCAGTACTTC

d_gene: NA
abundance: NA
v_gene: TRBV7-3
j_gene: TRBJ2-1
CDR3aa: CASSLRVLTAETNEQFF
CDR3nt: TGTGCCAGCAGCTTAAGGGTTCTGACTGCGGAAACCAATGAGCAGTTCTTC

d_gene: TRBD1
abundance: NA
v_gene: TRBV6-1
j_gene: TRBJ2-7
CDR3aa: CASLDHPDRVAEQYF
CDR3nt: TGTGCCAGCCTAGACCATCCGGACAGGGTGGCCGAGCAGTACTTC

d_gene: NA
abundance: few
v_gene: TRBV7-8
j_gene: TRBJ2-2
CDR3aa: CASSLAERGAGELFF
CDR3nt: TGTGCCAGCAGCTTAGCGGAACGTGGAGCCGGGGAGCTGTTTTTT

d_gene: TRBD1
abundance: few
v_gene: TRBV28
j_gene: TRBJ1-3
CDR3aa: CASSFGGTGYIPGYF
CDR3nt: TGTGCCAGCAGTTTTGGTGGGACAGGGTATATTCCGGGATATTTT

d_gene: TRBD1
abundance: NA
v_gene: TRBV4-3
j_gene: TRBJ2-3
CDR3aa: CASSQGQGRDTQYF
CDR3nt: TGCGCCAGCAGCCAAGGACAGGGTAGGGATACGCAGTATTTT

d_gene: TRBD2
abundance: NA
v_gene: TRBV5-1
j_gene: TRBJ2-1
CDR3aa: CASSLPTSGGASEQFF
CDR3nt: TGCGCCAGCAGCTTACCGACTAGCGGGGGGGCTAGTGAGCAGTTCTTC

d_gene: TRBD2
abundance: NA
v_gene: TRBV6-4
j_gene: TRBJ2-3
CDR3aa: CASSPNSGAGDTQYF
CDR3nt: TGTGCCAGCAGTCCTAATAGCGGGGCGGGAGATACGCAGTATTTT

d_gene: NA
abundance: NA
v_gene: TRBV5-5
j_gene: TRBJ1-2
CDR3aa: CASSSMGQGPYGYTF
CDR3nt: TGTGCCAGCAGCTCTATGGGGCAGGGTCCCTATGGCTACACCTTC

d_gene: NA
abundance: NA
v_gene: TRBV28
j_gene: TRBJ2-5
CDR3aa: CASSSSLARGYQETQYF
CDR3nt: TGTGCCAGCAGTTCCTCGCTCGCCAGAGGCTACCAAGAGACCCAGTACTTC

d_gene: TRBD2
abundance: NA
v_gene: TRBV7-2
j_gene: TRBJ2-1
CDR3aa: CASRPLADNEQFF
CDR3nt: TGTGCCAGCAGGCCTCTAGCGGACAATGAGCAGTTCTTC

d_gene: TRBD1
abundance: NA
v_gene: TRBV13
j_gene: TRBJ2-7
CDR3aa: CASSLSGLGQGAYEQYF
CDR3nt: TGTGCCAGCAGCTTGTCCGGGCTCGGACAGGGAGCCTACGAGCAGTACTTC

d_gene: NA
abundance: few
v_gene: TRBV15
j_gene: TRBJ1-4
CDR3aa: CATSRGGQMEKLFF
CDR3nt: TGTGCCACCAGCAGAGGTGGACAGATGGAAAAACTGTTTTTT

d_gene: NA
abundance: NA
v_gene: TRBV4-2
j_gene: TRBJ2-7
CDR3aa: CASSQTDSQAYEQYF
CDR3nt: TGTGCCAGCAGCCAGACGGACAGCCAGGCGTACGAGCAGTACTTC

d_gene: NA
abundance: NA
v_gene: TRBV29-1
j_gene: TRBJ1-2
CDR3aa: CNVEDHGTPYGYTF
CDR3nt: TGCAACGTTGAAGATCACGGGACCCCCTATGGCTACACCTTC

d_gene: TRBD2
abundance: few
v_gene: TRBV28
j_gene: TRBJ2-7
CDR3aa: CASSWASGVYEQHF
CDR3nt: TGTGCCAGCAGTTGGGCTAGCGGGGTCTACGAGCAGCACTTC

d_gene: TRBD2
abundance: NA
v_gene: TRBV7-2
j_gene: TRBJ2-7
CDR3aa: CASSLESRGAYEQYF
CDR3nt: TGTGCCAGCAGCTTAGAGTCGCGGGGGGCCTACGAGCAGTACTTC

d_gene: NA
abundance: few
v_gene: TRBV6-1
j_gene: TRBJ1-4
CDR3aa: CASSRHLQGETEKLFF
CDR3nt: TGTGCCAGCAGCCGACATCTACAGGGAGAGACAGAAAAACTGTTTTTT

d_gene: TRBD1
abundance: few
v_gene: TRBV6-1
j_gene: TRBJ1-1
CDR3aa: CASSGQGVVDTEAFF
CDR3nt: TGTGCCAGCAGTGGACAGGGGGTTGTGGACACTGAAGCTTTCTTT

d_gene: TRBD1
abundance: few
v_gene: TRBV18
j_gene: TRBJ2-1
CDR3aa: CASSPATGRYNEQFF
CDR3nt: TGTGCCAGCTCACCAGCGACAGGGCGATACAATGAGCAGTTCTTC

d_gene: TRBD1
abundance: NA
v_gene: TRBV6-1
j_gene: TRBJ1-2
CDR3aa: CASRPGTGGRGYTF
CDR3nt: TGTGCCAGCAGACCCGGGACAGGGGGAAGGGGCTACACCTTC

d_gene: TRBD2
abundance: NA
v_gene: TRBV20-1
j_gene: TRBJ2-7
CDR3aa: CSARDGVAGVPYEQYF
CDR3nt: TGCAGTGCTAGAGATGGGGTAGCGGGGGTCCCCTACGAGCAGTACTTC

d_gene: NA
abundance: NA
v_gene: TRBV6-5
j_gene: TRBJ2-3
CDR3aa: CASSSKPGLGRADTQYF
CDR3nt: TGTGCCAGCAGTTCTAAACCGGGACTCGGCCGGGCGGATACGCAGTATTTT